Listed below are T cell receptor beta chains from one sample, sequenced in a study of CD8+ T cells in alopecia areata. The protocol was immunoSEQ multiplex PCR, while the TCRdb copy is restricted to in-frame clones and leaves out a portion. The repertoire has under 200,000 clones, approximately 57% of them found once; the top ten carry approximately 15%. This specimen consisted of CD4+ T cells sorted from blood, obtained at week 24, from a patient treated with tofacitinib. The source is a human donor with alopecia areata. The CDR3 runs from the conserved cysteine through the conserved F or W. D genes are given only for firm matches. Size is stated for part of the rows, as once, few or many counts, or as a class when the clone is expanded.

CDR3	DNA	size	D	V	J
CASSQDSGGGIPLHF	TGTGCCAGCAGCCAAGATTCGGGGGGAGGAATACCCCTCCACTTT	-	-	TRBV4-2	TRBJ1-6
CASSLVIGPNNIQYF	TGTGCCAGCAGCTTGGTAATAGGACCCAACAACATTCAGTACTTC	-	-	TRBV5-6	TRBJ2-4
CATSRESRQYTEAFF	TGTGCCACCAGCAGAGAAAGCAGGCAGTACACTGAAGCTTTCTTT	few	-	TRBV15	TRBJ1-1
CASSLGGTGRYNEQFF	TGCGCCAGCAGCTTGGGCGGGACAGGGAGATACAATGAGCAGTTCTTC	once	TRBD1	TRBV5-1	TRBJ2-1
CSVVGGSGELFF	TGCAGCGTTGTAGGGGGCAGCGGGGAGCTGTTTTTT	few	TRBD1	TRBV29-1	TRBJ2-2
CASSSTGGKSGYEQYF	TGCGCCAGCAGCTCGACGGGGGGTAAATCGGGATACGAGCAGTACTTC	-	TRBD2	TRBV5-1	TRBJ2-7
CASSPTGGAYEQYF	TGCGCCAGCAGCCCCACGGGAGGGGCCTACGAGCAGTACTTC	-	TRBD2	TRBV5-1	TRBJ2-7
CASSVSPQTPLHF	TGTGCCAGCAGCGTATCCCCTCAGACACCCCTCCACTTT	few	-	TRBV9	TRBJ1-6
CASSPTGTSYEQYF	TGCGCCAGCAGCCCCACCGGGACCTCTTACGAGCAGTACTTC	few	-	TRBV4-1	TRBJ2-7
CASSPQSAAYEQYF	TGTGCCAGCAGTCCACAATCGGCCGCGTACGAGCAGTACTTC	-	-	TRBV11-2	TRBJ2-7
CASTEDRSITEAFF	TGTGCCAGCACCGAGGACAGGTCGATCACTGAAGCTTTCTTT	-	TRBD1	TRBV7-9	TRBJ1-1
CSSRSGRGYTF	TGCTCCTCCAGGTCAGGGAGAGGCTACACCTTC	few	-	TRBV30	TRBJ1-2
CASSVPRQVQETQYF	TGTGCCAGCAGTGTACCCAGACAGGTACAAGAGACCCAGTACTTC	-	-	TRBV25-1	TRBJ2-5
CASSRTGTGDGYTF	TGTGCCAGCAGTCGTACCGGGACAGGGGATGGCTACACCTTC	-	TRBD1	TRBV6-5	TRBJ1-2
CASSPSGDEQYF	TGTGCCAGCAGCCCCTCAGGGGACGAGCAGTACTTC	-	-	TRBV7-3	TRBJ2-7
CSVEDFQETQYF	TGCAGCGTCGAGGACTTTCAAGAGACCCAGTACTTC	few	-	TRBV29-1	TRBJ2-5
CASSPERAAYGYTF	TGCGCCAGCAGCCCGGAGAGGGCGGCCTATGGCTACACCTTC	-	-	TRBV5-1	TRBJ1-2
CASSAVGQGEEGYGYTF	TGTGCCAGCAGTGCCGTGGGACAGGGGGAAGAAGGCTATGGCTACACCTTC	-	TRBD1	TRBV2	TRBJ1-2
CASSRTEVNTEAFF	TGCGCCAGCAGCCGCACAGAAGTGAACACTGAAGCTTTCTTT	-	-	TRBV5-1	TRBJ1-1
CASSSVYEQYF	TGTGCCAGCAGTTCCGTCTACGAGCAGTACTTC	-	-	TRBV2	TRBJ2-7